Below, one T cell receptor beta chain is given with its context. Its cognate antigen is unknown. The junction and the germline gene differ at one end; a read error may be behind it. Germline V gene data show CDR1 as SGHAT and CDR2 as FQNNGV. CDR3 length: 12 amino acids. No cell sorting was done before RNA was extracted from the tissue. Three rounds of nested PCR, following a modified ARM-PCR protocol, produced the TCRbeta library. TCRdb called the multiplex PCR reads again in MiXCR, with one record for every CDR3 protein. Of fewer than 120,000 distinct CDR3 sequences in the sample, over 70% were seen once. The source of the sample is a study of tumor and adjacent non-tumor tissue in lung cancer. Study-wide findings and caveats: Normal lung showed higher cumulative top 100 clone frequency than tumor. Shorter survival was associated with higher TCR diversity in tumors. Significantly higher TCR diversity was found in tumor than normal lung.

The chain carries TRBV11-2 and TRBJ2-3; D is uncertain. The clonotype comes from a man in his 70s with non-small cell lung cancer. The sample taken for sequencing was lung tumor tissue. The CDR3 region has the DNA TGTGCCAGCAGCACCAGCACGGATACGCAGTATTTT. Translating it yields CASSTSTDTQYF.